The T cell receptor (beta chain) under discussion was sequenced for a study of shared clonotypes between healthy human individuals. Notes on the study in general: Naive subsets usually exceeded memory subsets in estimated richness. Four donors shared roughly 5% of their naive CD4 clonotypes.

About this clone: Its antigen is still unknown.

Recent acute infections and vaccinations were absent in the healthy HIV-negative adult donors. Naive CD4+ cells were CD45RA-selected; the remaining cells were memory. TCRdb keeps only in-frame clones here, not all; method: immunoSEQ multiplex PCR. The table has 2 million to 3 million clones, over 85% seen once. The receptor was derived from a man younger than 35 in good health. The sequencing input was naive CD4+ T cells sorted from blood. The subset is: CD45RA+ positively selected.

The CDR3 DNA follows: TGTGCCAGCAGCTTCTCGACTAGCGGGGGGCCCACAGATACGCAGTATTTT. It translates to CASSFSTSGGPTDTQYF. The chain uses TRBV13 and TRBJ2-3, with TRBD2 matching over 13 bases. CDR1 is PRHDT and CDR2 is FYEKMQ in the germline V gene (reference sequence). V lost 3 bases to trimming and J lost 2 bases; unmatched junction nucleotides: 5. This CDR3 is 17 amino acids long.